What follows is one T cell receptor beta chain and its context. Antigen unknown. These data belong to a study of T cell repertoires and HLA-DP antigens. The CDR3 is 14 residues long. Germline CDR1 is MNHNS and CDR2 is SASEGT. Trimming cost V 7 bases and J 2 bases, with 14 bases left between them. The data were produced by immunoSEQ multiplex PCR, yet TCRdb's version contains in-frame clones alone and is incomplete. The sample shows approximately 110,000 clones, nearly 95% of them seen only once. The rearrangement uses TRBV6-1 and TRBJ1-2, with D tentatively TRBD1 (5 bases). The sample was CD4+ T cells from PBMCs. The TCR originated in a woman under 30 in good health and CMV-seronegative. The CDR3 coding sequence is TGTGCCAGCAATCTGGCAGGGAGCAACTATGGCTACACCTTC. Protein: CASNLAGSNYGYTF.